These 3 T cell receptor beta chains originate from one sample sequenced in a study of blood T cell repertoires in COVID-19. The repertoire was sequenced with immunoSEQ multiplex PCR; TCRdb's copy has only in-frame clones and lacks some. The repertoire holds hundreds of thousands of clones, with 75% to 90% as singletons. The specimen sequenced was PBMCs or T cells enriched from blood (not recorded which). The receptors here all came from a woman aged 30 to 39 who had been exposed to COVID-19.

This clone appeared once. The V call is TRBV4-1, the J call TRBJ2-1, with no clear D. This CDR3 region has 13 residues. Deletions cut 0 bases from V and 9 bases from J, with 9 bases between. The V gene's germline CDR1 is MGHRA and CDR2 YSYEKL. The CDR3 nucleotides read TGCGCCAGCAGCCAAGATTGGGCGAGTGAGCAGTTCTTC. Amino acids: CASSQDWASEQFF.

This clone was detected a few times. This chain links TRBV12-5 with TRBJ2-1, with D uncertain. CDR3 length equals 15 residues. Germline assignment: CDR1 LGHNT and CDR2 FRNRAP. Trimming took off 5 bases at V and 2 bases at J, with 13 bases between the two ends. The CDR3 sequence: CASGTPGIAYNEQFF. CDR3 nucleotides: TGTGCTAGTGGTACCCCTGGTATAGCCTACAATGAGCAGTTCTTC.

This chain joins TRBV5-1 and TRBJ2-7; TRBD1 aligns across 10 bases. Trimming took 4 bases from V and 0 from J; bases not matched to a gene: 7. In germline, CDR1 is SGHRS, CDR2 YFSETQ. CDR3 length: 16 amino acids. The CDR3 region is CASSRDRGPSSYEQYF. Written as DNA, the CDR3 is TGCGCCAGCAGCCGGGACAGGGGTCCCAGCTCCTACGAGCAGTACTTC.